This T cell receptor (beta chain) was found in a study of cytomegalovirus exposure and HLA in healthy donors. For the study at large: HLA-typed donors were the source of 82 million or so unique TCRs, which an early data release held. Findings of the study overall: One variant, a missense change in DCLRE1C, was linked in a later analysis to TCR beta V- and J-gene trimming. Researchers catalogued 164 TCR beta chains as cytomegalovirus-associated.

CDR1 is GTSNPN, CDR2 SVGIG, per germline (reference sequence). CDR3 length equals 14 residues. V lost 3 bases and J lost 6, with 14 bases in between. PCR primers comprised 60 Vbeta and 13 Jbeta primers. Original methodology: Later reanalysis found approximately 76 million unique TCR beta chains, some 10 million of them shared. This table comes from immunoSEQ multiplex PCR, and its TCRdb copy is limited to in-frame clones, with some not included. That table gives V, J and clone size, and the DNA gave D and trimming. The data contain roughly 120,000 clones, approximately 80% of them seen just once; the ten biggest clones take up 3%. To note about this clone: Antigen specificity is unknown.

The chain is built from TRBV30 and TRBJ2-2, with a possible D match to TRBD1 (6 bases). Sequencing used PBMCs. This receptor was identified in a woman aged 18-29 years in good health and CMV-seropositive. Here the CDR3 DNA reads TGTGCCTGGAGAGGCTGGGGGCAATCCGGGGAGCTGTTTTTT. The encoded protein is CAWRGWGQSGELFF.